The following is a T cell receptor beta chain sequence with its context. This CDR3 comprises 14 residues. Germline V CDR1 and CDR2: SGHTA, FQGNSA. The V gene end was trimmed by 5 bases and the J gene end by 4 bases; junction bases not matched to a gene: 4. The data were obtained in a study of blood T cell repertoires in COVID-19. At the level of the study: Material from acute and convalescent COVID-19 was sourced from the United States, Italy and Spain. PBMCs, B-cell-depleted T cells, or T cells were the source of the cDNA or gDNA that made up the material.

The data were produced by immunoSEQ multiplex PCR, yet TCRdb's version contains in-frame clones alone and is incomplete. The table lists 75,000 to 100,000 clones, roughly 84% of them singletons. Sample: peripheral blood. The genes are TRBV7-2 and TRBJ2-7; TRBD2 matches at 11 bases. This TCR was recovered from a woman of 80 years or more with acute or convalescent COVID-19. In DNA form, the CDR3 reads TGTGCCAGCAGCCCAGGACTAGCGGGTTACGAGCAGTACTTC. This encodes CASSPGLAGYEQYF. Complete variable domain (other parts from reference TRBV7-2 and TRBJ2-7): GAGVSQSPSNKVTEKGKDVELRCDPISGHTALYWYRQSLGQGLEFLIYFQGNSAPDKSGLPSDRFSAERTGGSVSTLTIQRTQQEDSAVYLCASSPGLAGYEQYFGPGTRLTVT.